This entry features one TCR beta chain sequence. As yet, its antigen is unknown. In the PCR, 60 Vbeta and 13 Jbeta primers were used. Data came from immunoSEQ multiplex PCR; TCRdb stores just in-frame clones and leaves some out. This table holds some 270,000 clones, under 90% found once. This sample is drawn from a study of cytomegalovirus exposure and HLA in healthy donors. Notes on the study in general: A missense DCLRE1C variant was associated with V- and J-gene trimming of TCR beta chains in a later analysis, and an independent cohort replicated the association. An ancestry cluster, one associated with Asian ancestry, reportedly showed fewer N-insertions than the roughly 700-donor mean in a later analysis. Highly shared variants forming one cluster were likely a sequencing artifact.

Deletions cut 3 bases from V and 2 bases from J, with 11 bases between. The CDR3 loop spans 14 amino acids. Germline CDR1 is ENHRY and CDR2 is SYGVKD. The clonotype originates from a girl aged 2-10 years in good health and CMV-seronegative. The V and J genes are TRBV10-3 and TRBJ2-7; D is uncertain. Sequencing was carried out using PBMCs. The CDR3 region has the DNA TGTGCCATCAGTGAATCGACAATTGCCTACGAGCAGTACTTC. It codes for CAISESTIAYEQYF.